What follows is one TCR beta chain and its context. Its antigen is not identified. Naive CD8 populations comprised CD45RO-negative cells positively selected for CCR7, excluding terminally differentiated effector memory CD45RA+ cells. This sample is drawn from a study of shared clonotypes between healthy human individuals. In the study overall: Sampling drew on donors who were a couple of women and three men aged 18 to 49. Study-level points and caveats: Generation probability values for non-shared clonotypes were lower than those for clonotypes shared by all four donors.

Authors' analysis steps: Because ImmunoSEQ provided only junction sequences with no quality scores, the filtering differed. Some clones are missing from TCRdb's copy, which holds only in-frame ones; the method was immunoSEQ multiplex PCR. From that table come the V and J calls and clone size; the DNA was used to work out D and trimming. The repertoire consists of millions of clones, with about 95% occurring once and the leading ten covering roughly 1%. The sequencing input was naive CD8+ T cells sorted from blood. This receptor was obtained from a man between 18 and 29 years old in good health.

CDR3 DNA sequence: TGTGCCAGAAGCGACTCCGGGACAGGACGCTCTGGAAACACCATATATTTT. This codes for CARSDSGTGRSGNTIYF. The chain links TRBV7-5 to TRBJ1-3; the listed D gene, TRBD1, was not tested against the DNA. TRBV7-5 is assigned pseudogene status. The length of the CDR3 is 17 residues.